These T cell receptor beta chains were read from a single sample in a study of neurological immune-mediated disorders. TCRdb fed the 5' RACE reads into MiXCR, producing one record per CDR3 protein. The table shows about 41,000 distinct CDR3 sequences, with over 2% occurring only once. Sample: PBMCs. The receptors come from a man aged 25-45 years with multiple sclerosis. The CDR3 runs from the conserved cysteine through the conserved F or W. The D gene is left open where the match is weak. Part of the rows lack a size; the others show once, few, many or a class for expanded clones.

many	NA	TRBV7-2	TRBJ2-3	TGTGCCAGCAGCCTGGTGGGGAACACAGATACGCAGTATTTT	CASSLVGNTDTQYF
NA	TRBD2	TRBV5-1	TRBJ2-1	TGCGCCAGCAGCCCTACCGGGACTAGAGCTTACAATGAGCAGTTCTTC	CASSPTGTRAYNEQFF
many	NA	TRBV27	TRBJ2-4	TGTGCCGGGCAGTTAGCCAAAAACATTCAGTACTTC	CAGQLAKNIQYF
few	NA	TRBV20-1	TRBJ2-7	TGCAGTGTCGCGGGACACTCCTACGAGCAGTACTTC	CSVAGHSYEQYF
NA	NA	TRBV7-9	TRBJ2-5	TGTGCCAGCAGCTTAGCGATGCAGGGCTCGACCCAGTACTTC	CASSLAMQGSTQYF
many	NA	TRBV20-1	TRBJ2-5	TGCAGTGCTAGTGACTTGATCTGGGAGACCCAGTACTTC	CSASDLIWETQYF
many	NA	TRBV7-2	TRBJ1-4	TGTGCCAGCAGCTTAACAGGGCCAACTAATGAAAAACTGTTTTTT	CASSLTGPTNEKLFF
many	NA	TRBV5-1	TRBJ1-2	TGCGCCAGCAGCCTACAGGGAGTGGGGCTCTATGGCTACACCTTC	CASSLQGVGLYGYTF
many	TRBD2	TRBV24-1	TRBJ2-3	TGTGCCACCTCTAGCGGGGGAACAGATACGCAGTATTTT	CATSSGGTDTQYF
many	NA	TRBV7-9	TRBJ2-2	TGTGCCAGCAGCTTAGAGCATGGAGAGTACACCGGGGAGCTGTTTTTT	CASSLEHGEYTGELFF
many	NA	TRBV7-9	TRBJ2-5	TGTGCCAGCAGCGGGGACAAAGAGACCCAGTACTTC	CASSGDKETQYF
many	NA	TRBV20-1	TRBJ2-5	TGCAGTGCTGATACAGGTGTGGAGACCCAGTACTTC	CSADTGVETQYF
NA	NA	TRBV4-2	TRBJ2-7	TGTGCCAGCAGCCAAAAAGTCGCCTACGAGCAGTACTTC	CASSQKVAYEQYF
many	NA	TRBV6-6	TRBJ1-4	TGTGCCAGCAACCTGGACGGTGAAAAACTGTTTTTT	CASNLDGEKLFF
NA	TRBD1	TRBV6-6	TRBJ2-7	TGTGCCAGCAGTTACTCGGGACAGGGCTACGAGCAGTACTTC	CASSYSGQGYEQYF
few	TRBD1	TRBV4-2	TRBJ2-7	TGTGCCAGCAGCCAAGATTCGGGTCTTGGGGACAGGGACTCCTACGAGCAGTACTTC	CASSQDSGLGDRDSYEQYF
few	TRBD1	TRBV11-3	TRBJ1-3	TGTGCCAGCAGCTTGACAGGGCTTTCCCTTAACTCTGGAAACACCATATATTTT	CASSLTGLSLNSGNTIYF
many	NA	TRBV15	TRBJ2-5	TGTGCCACCAGCAGAGATATGGCCCTGAGGGACCAAGAGACCCAGTACTTC	CATSRDMALRDQETQYF
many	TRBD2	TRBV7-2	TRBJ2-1	TGTGCCATAGAGCCGGGAGGATACAATGAGCAGTTCTTC	CAIEPGGYNEQFF
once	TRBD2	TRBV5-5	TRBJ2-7	TGTGCCAGCAGCCCGGGACTAGCGGGCTCCTACGAGCAGTACTTC	CASSPGLAGSYEQYF
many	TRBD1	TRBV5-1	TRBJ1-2	TGCGCCAGCAGCCTCGGTCCCGGGACAGCCTATGGCTACACCTTC	CASSLGPGTAYGYTF
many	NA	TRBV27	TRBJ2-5	TGTGCCAGCAGTTTATGGGGATCCTCACAAGAGACCCAGTACTTC	CASSLWGSSQETQYF
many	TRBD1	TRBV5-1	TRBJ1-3	TGCGCCAGCAGCAAGGGACAGGGGGCTGGAAACACCATATATTTT	CASSKGQGAGNTIYF
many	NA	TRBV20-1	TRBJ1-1	TGCAGTGCAGGGCTCAACACTGAAGCTTTCTTT	CSAGLNTEAFF
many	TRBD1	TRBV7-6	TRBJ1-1	TGTGCCAGCAGCCAGGGGGGACAAATCAAAGCTTTCTTT	CASSQGGQIKAFF
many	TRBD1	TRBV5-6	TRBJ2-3	TGTGCCAGCCTGGGACAGGGGGAAGTTGCAGATACGCAGTATTTT	CASLGQGEVADTQYF